This TCR beta chain was observed in a study of T cell responses to AZD1222 COVID-19 vaccine. Study in general: Samples with a second dose at about 4 or about 12 weeks were pooled together. Study observations and caveats: When two AZD1222 doses had been given, Spike-specific TCR breadth and depth rose.

Germline values: CDR1 MDHEN, CDR2 SYDVKM. V shed 2 bases and J 1 base; nucleotides not matched to a gene: 0. There are 15 residues in the CDR3. Profiling relied on immunoSEQ multiplex PCR, and the TCRdb table lists in-frame clones only, not all of them. The sample records 70,000 to 90,000 clones, about 82% being singletons. With regard to this clone: Its matching antigen is unknown.

The genes are TRBV28 and TRBJ1-5, with 9 bases lining up with TRBD1. This material consisted of peripheral blood, taken on day 0 of AZD1222 vaccination. This TCR was recovered from an adult in good health. The CDR3 DNA is TGTGCCAGCAGTTTAGGGACAGGGAGCAATCAGCCCCAGCATTTT. Its protein product is CASSLGTGSNQPQHF.